This T cell receptor (beta chain) was captured by sequencing in a study of T cells in Graves' hyperthyroidism and ophthalmopathy. General study findings and limits: A 13 V-J model separated ophthalmopathy from stable hyperthyroidism.

Regions amplified from RNA transcripts were the TCR beta CDR3 regions. HTBI primers drove first-round RT-PCR of the TCR CDR3. TCRdb re-analysed the multiplex PCR reads in MiXCR, keeping a single row per CDR3 protein. The sample includes some 600,000 distinct CDR3 sequences, approximately 13% of them seen just once. Lactation, pregnancy, other autoimmune disease or uncontrolled infection excluded patients. At first hyperthyroidism diagnosis, before any ophthalmopathy symptoms, the blood sample was collected. The CDR3 is made up of 15 amino acids. V was cut by 7 bases and J by 2 bases, with 18 bases left in between. From germline, CDR1 is MNHNS and CDR2 SASEGT. This clonotype occurred many times. Its antigen remains unknown.

The TCR sequence derives from a woman in her 30s with Graves' hyperthyroidism that later progressed to Graves' ophthalmopathy. The sample comprised blood. The chain couples TRBV6-1 to TRBJ2-7; TRBD2 might be the D (6 bases). The CDR3 sequence is CASTQGYSGPYEQYF. The CDR3 coding sequence is TGTGCCAGCACCCAAGGGTATAGCGGTCCCTACGAGCAGTACTTC.